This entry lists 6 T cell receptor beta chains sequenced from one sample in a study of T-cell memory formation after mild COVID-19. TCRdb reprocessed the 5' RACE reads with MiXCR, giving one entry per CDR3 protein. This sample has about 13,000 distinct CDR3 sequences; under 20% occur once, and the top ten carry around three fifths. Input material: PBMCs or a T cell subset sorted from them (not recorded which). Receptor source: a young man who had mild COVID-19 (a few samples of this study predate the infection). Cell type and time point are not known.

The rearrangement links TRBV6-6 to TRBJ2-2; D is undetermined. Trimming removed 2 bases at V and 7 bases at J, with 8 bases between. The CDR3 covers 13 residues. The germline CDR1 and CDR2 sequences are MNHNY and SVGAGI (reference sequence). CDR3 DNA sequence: TGTGCCAGCAGTTACGTGGGCGGCGGGGAGCTGTTTTTT. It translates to CASSYVGGGELFF.

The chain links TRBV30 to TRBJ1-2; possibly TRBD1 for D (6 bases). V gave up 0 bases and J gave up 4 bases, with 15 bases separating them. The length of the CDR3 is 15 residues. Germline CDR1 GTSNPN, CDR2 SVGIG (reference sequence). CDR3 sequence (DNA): TGTGCCTGGAGTGTACTTAGGGGGACTGGCTATGGCTACACCTTC. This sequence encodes CAWSVLRGTGYGYTF.

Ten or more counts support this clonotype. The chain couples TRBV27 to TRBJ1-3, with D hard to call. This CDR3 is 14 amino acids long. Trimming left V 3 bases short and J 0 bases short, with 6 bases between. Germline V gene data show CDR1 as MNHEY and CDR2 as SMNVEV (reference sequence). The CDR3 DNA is TGTGCCAGCAGTTTGTCCTCCTCTGGAAACACCATATATTTT. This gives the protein CASSLSSSGNTIYF.

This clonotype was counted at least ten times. CDR3 bases: TGTGCCAGCAGTTACTCGAGGGACTTCCCGAACACCGGGGAGCTGTTTTTT. Translation: CASSYSRDFPNTGELFF. The gene calls are TRBV6-2 or TRBV6-3 and TRBJ2-2, with D perhaps TRBD2 (6 bases). V gave up 0 bases and J gave up 0 bases, with 11 bases separating them. CDR1 MNHEY and CDR2 SVGEGT come from the germline V gene. This CDR3 has 17 residues.

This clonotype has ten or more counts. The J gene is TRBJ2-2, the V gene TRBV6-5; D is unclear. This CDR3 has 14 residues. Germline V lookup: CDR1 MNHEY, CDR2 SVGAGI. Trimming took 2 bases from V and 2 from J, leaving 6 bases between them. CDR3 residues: CASSYGLNTGELFF. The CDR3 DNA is TGTGCCAGCAGTTACGGTCTTAACACCGGGGAGCTGTTTTTT.

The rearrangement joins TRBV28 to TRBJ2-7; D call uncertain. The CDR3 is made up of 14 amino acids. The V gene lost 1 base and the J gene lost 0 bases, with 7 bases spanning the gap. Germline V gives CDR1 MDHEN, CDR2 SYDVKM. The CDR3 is CASSLSVSSYEQYV. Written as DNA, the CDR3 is TGTGCCAGCAGTTTATCCGTAAGCTCCTACGAGCAGTACGTC.